This TCR beta chain is drawn from a study of beta chain features in type 1 diabetes. Sampling consisted of one heparinised blood draw per donor, averaging about 116 mL. Only a few counts were recorded for this clone. Isolated RNA was reverse transcribed in full, so expressed TCRB transcripts were sequenced. The method was immunoSEQ multiplex PCR; TCRdb's version includes in-frame clones alone and lacks a portion of them. The sample has around 300,000 clones; approximately 10% are singletons. The germline CDR1 and CDR2 sequences are MGHDK and SYGVNS. This CDR3 contains 16 residues. V was cut by 1 base and J by 3 bases, with 16 bases left in between.

V and J are TRBV25-1 and TRBJ2-7; D may be TRBD1 (5 bases). Sequenced: naive CD4+ T cells from blood. This receptor was obtained from a woman under 40 in good health. CDR3 loop: CASSELRKGPYYEQYF. The CDR3 DNA reads TGTGCCAGCAGTGAATTAAGGAAGGGGCCCTACTACGAGCAGTACTTC.